The 7 T cell receptor beta chains in this list originate from one sample, sequenced in a study of vaccination and CD4 T cells after COVID-19. Oncomine TCR Beta short-read sequencing was applied to DNA from cultured CD4+ T cells. TCRdb called the PCR reads again in MiXCR, with one record for every CDR3 protein. Here the sample spans about 15,000 distinct CDR3 sequences, around 46% being singletons. No antigen has been identified for these receptors. Treatment reported: roughly ten-day PBMC culture with coronavirus spike peptide pools or control peptides (ViraFEST assay). The sequenced sample consisted of CD4+ T cells from blood, cultured in vitro. Receptor source: a human donor who had recovered from COVID-19.

The chain employs TRBV27 and TRBJ2-7; perhaps TRBD1 as D (6 bases). The germline gives CDR1 MNHEY, CDR2 SMNVEV (reference sequence). The CDR3 has 16 amino acids. Trimming took 6 bases from V and 2 from J, leaving 20 bases between them. The CDR3: CASRPLIRGNPYEQYF. The CDR3 nucleotides read TGTGCCAGCAGGCCGTTGATCAGGGGTAACCCCTACGAGCAGTACTTC.

This clonotype has just a few counts. The chain uses TRBV7-9 and TRBJ1-1; no clear D. The V gene's germline CDR1 is SEHNR and CDR2 FQNEAQ (reference sequence). The V end was cut by 1 base, the J end by 3 bases, with 3 bases between. This CDR3 region has 12 residues. The CDR3 sequence is CASSLGYTEAFF. The CDR3 nucleotides are TGTGCCAGCAGCTTAGGGTACACTGAAGCTTTCTTT.

The J gene is TRBJ2-5, the V gene TRBV5-1, with 9 bases identical to TRBD1. CDR1 and CDR2 (germline): SGHRS, YFSETQ. The CDR3 sequence is 16 residues long. V dropped 3 bases and J dropped 4; count of bases not matched to a gene: 10. In nucleotides, the CDR3 is TGCGCCAGCAGCTCCTGGACAGGGGTAGAAGTAGAGACCCAGTACTTC. Amino acids: CASSSWTGVEVETQYF.

This sequence joins TRBV7-2 and TRBJ2-3, with D possibly being TRBD2 (5 bases). Germline V CDR1 and CDR2: SGHTA, FQGNSA. CDR3 length: 15 amino acids. V was shortened by 4 bases and J by 2 bases, with 13 bases between the two germline ends. The CDR3, as DNA: TGTGCCAGCAGCTGGAAAGGGAGAGACACAGATACGCAGTATTTT. The encoded protein is CASSWKGRDTDTQYF. Complete variable domain (other parts from reference TRBV7-2 and TRBJ2-3): GAGVSQSPSNKVTEKGKDVELRCDPISGHTALYWYRQSLGQGLEFLIYFQGNSAPDKSGLPSDRFSAERTGGSVSTLTIQRTQQEDSAVYLCASSWKGRDTDTQYFGPGTRLTVL.

This chain connects TRBV7-3 to TRBJ1-2; D is possibly TRBD1 (5 bases). V lost 2 bases to trimming and J lost 8 bases, with 12 bases between them. Germline V CDR1 and CDR2: SGHTA, FQGTGA. The CDR3 extends over 13 amino acids. In DNA, the CDR3 is TGTGCCAGCAGCTTACAGGGAGGCGGCGGCTACACCTTC. This encodes CASSLQGGGGYTF.

The table lists this clonotype with a few counts. This chain joins TRBV11-1 and TRBJ1-1, with unresolved D. V was clipped by 3 bases and J by 2 bases, with 7 bases between them. This CDR3 region has 13 residues. Germline V gives CDR1 SGHAT, CDR2 FQDESV (reference sequence). In DNA, the CDR3 is TGTGCCAGCAGCTTGGGCAGAAACACTGAAGCTTTCTTT. Its protein product is CASSLGRNTEAFF.

This sequence joins TRBV5-1 and TRBJ2-3, with unresolved D. Germline V gene lookup returns CDR1 SGHRS and CDR2 YFSETQ. This CDR3 comprises 13 residues. The V gene lost 4 bases and the J gene lost 4 bases, with 10 bases spanning the gap. The CDR3 region has the DNA TGCGCCAGCAGCGGACCCATAGCAGATACGCAGTATTTT. Translating it yields CASSGPIADTQYF.